This T cell receptor beta chain was documented in a study of T-cell memory formation after mild COVID-19 (dated by TCRdb to the early 2020s). A note on the overall study: TCR sequence clusters from the two donors were found to be largely donor specific. Two young, previously healthy adult volunteers made up the cohort, one male and one female. In two donors, T-cell clones that expanded and contracted after mild COVID-19 were tracked by sequencing TCRalpha and TCRbeta repertoires over time. Results and caveats for the whole study, not just this receptor: The study covered only a couple of mild cases, and larger cohorts including severe cases with pre-infection samples were considered necessary. Some responding clones were detected in pre-infection memory, which suggested that pre-existing cross-reactive memory T cells had joined the SARS-CoV-2 response. SARS-CoV-2 specificity was not confirmed for the second-wave clones peaking on day 37. Balanced CD4/CD8 phenotypes were observed for clones contracting from day 15 to 85, whereas a bias towards CD4+ was observed for a second wave of clones expanding from day 15 to 37. Contracting CD4+ clones were located mainly in the CM and EM memory subsets, whereas CD8+ clones were found to be enriched in EMRA.

Ficoll-Paque density gradient centrifugation was the method used to isolate PBMCs. This clonotype was found a few times. Its recognized antigen is unknown. Within one base of it there is no much larger clone, and no base qualities were kept. Sequencing was carried out with an Illumina NovaSeq 6000. Using 5'RACE with constant-segment primers, TCRalpha and TCRbeta cDNA libraries were constructed, with sample barcodes and unique molecular identifiers added in the process. Trizol reagent was used to extract RNA from every sample. Amplification of the libraries took two PCR steps, and the second step added a second sample barcode plus Illumina TruSeq adapters. Sequencing of the libraries was done on an Illumina NovaSeq, producing 2 x 150 bp paired-end reads. On the study's bioinformatics: The reads were demultiplexed and collapsed into UMI-guided consensus sequences using migec v1.2.7. Using mixcr v2.1.11, the UMI consensuses were aligned to TRA and TRB V and J templates and assembled into clonotypes. A clonotype was counted as expanded or contracted only if both edgeR and NoisET called the change significant, with noise models trained on biological replicates. edgeR calls used a false discovery rate-adjusted p below 0.01 and a log2 fold-change threshold of 1. As an exploratory analysis of dynamics, PCA with hierarchical clustering was applied to max-normalized trajectories of the 1000 most abundant clonotypes. Separately sequenced CD4+ and CD8+ repertoires were used to assign a CD4 or CD8 phenotype to each responding clone. The public reads were reanalyzed by TCRdb: fastp trimming at Q25, MiXCR alignment, in-frame beta chains only. Each CDR3 protein gets just one entry, which takes the most common genes and DNA from the rows behind it. These V and J calls are TCRdb output, not the study's own analysis. This sample gives around 340,000 distinct CDR3 sequences in total; about an eighth of them show up just once. The ten biggest clones cover about a fifth of the sample.

The sequence was obtained from a man younger than 30 who had mild COVID-19 (a few samples of this study predate the infection). The sample titles of this study are shuffled in the database, so cell type and time point are left out; the donor was told from shared clones. Sequencing was done on a sample of PBMCs or a T cell subset sorted from them (not recorded which).

In nucleotides, the sequence is TGTGCCAGCAGCGTAAGGGAGGGGGTACGGTATGGCTACACCTTC. This translates into CASSVREGVRYGYTF. The chain was built from TRBV9 and TRBJ1-2; matching of 6 bases hints at TRBD1 as the D gene. The V and J ends are trimmed by 1 base and 5 bases, leaving 15 bases between them. The CDR3 numbers 15 residues from cysteine through phenylalanine. This entry keeps only the CDR3 DNA: 45 bases, framed from base 1. Sequences SGDLS (CDR1) and YYNGEE (CDR2) are obtained from the germline V gene. Beyond the CDR3, the reference TRBV9 and TRBJ1-2 genes provide the residues; the full variable domain reads: DSGVTQTPKHLITATGQRVTLRCSPRSGDLSVYWYQQSLDQGLQFLIQYYNGEERAKGNILERFSAQQFPDLHSELNLSSLELGDSALYFCASSVREGVRYGYTFGSGTRLTVV.